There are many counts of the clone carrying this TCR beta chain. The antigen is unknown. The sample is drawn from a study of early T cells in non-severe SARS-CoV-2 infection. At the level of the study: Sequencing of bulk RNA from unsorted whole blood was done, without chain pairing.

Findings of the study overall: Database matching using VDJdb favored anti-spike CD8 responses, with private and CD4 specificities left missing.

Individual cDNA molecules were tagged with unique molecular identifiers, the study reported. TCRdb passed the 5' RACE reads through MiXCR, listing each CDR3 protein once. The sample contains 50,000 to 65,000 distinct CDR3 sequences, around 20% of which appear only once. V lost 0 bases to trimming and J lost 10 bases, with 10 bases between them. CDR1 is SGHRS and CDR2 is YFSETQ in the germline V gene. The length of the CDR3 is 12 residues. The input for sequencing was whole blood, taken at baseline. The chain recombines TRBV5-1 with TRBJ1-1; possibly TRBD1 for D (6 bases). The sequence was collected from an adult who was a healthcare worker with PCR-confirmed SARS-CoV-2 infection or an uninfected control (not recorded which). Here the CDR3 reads CASSLEQGGAFF. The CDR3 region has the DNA TGCGCCAGCAGCTTGGAACAGGGAGGAGCTTTCTTT.